The clone carrying this T cell receptor (beta chain) came up a few times. Together with a sample-barcoded 5' primer, a J-beta primer mix was included in a second PCR lasting roughly 6 to 12 cycles. TCRdb analysed the 5' RACE reads with MiXCR anew, one entry per CDR3 protein. The sample lists around 870,000 distinct CDR3 sequences, more than 25% occurring once. These data come from a study of blood T cells in healthy people across ages. Germline V gene data show CDR1 as SGHVS and CDR2 as FQNEAQ. This CDR3 has 13 amino acids. Trimming stripped 4 bases from V and 1 base from J, with 7 bases between. The TCR originated in a woman older than 75 in good health. Sequences were obtained from blood. V and J are TRBV7-8 and TRBJ1-1, with no clear D. CDR3 nucleotides: TGTGCCAGCAGCTGGGCAAAGAACACTGAAGCTTTCTTT. It codes for CASSWAKNTEAFF.